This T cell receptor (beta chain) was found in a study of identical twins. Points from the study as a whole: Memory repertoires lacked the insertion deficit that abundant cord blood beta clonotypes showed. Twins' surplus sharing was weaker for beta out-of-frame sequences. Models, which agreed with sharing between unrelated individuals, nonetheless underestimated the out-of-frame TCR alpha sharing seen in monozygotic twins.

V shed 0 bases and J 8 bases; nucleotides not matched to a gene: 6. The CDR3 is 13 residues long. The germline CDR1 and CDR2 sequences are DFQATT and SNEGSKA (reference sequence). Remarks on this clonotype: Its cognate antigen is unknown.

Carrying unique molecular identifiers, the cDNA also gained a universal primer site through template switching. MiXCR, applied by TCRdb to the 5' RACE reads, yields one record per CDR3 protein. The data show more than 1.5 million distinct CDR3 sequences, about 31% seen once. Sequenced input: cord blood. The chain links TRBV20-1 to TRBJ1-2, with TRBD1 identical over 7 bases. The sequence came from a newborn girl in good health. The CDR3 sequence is CSARDKDRRGYTF. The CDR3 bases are TGCAGTGCTAGAGACAAGGACAGGCGGGGCTACACCTTC.